A single sample gave rise to the 4 T cell receptor beta chains below, sequenced in a study of beta chain features in type 1 diabetes listed by TCRdb under 2018. The library was prepared using the immunoSEQ multiplex PCR assay. The High Capacity cDNA Reverse Transcription Kit was used to reverse transcribe all of the isolated RNA, meaning that expressed TCRB transcripts were what got sequenced. What TCRdb holds here is the immuneACCESS table cut down to in-frame rearrangements. Part of the clones is not present; checked against another copy, under half of the missing clones reflect an unresolved V gene, and the others are unexplained. This sample holds just over 450,000 clones; approximately 31% were observed only once. The ten largest clones capture 0.05% to 0.065% of the sample. Material for sequencing was naive CD4+ T cells from blood. The cell subset or site label, as the study defines it: true naive CD4+ T cells. The receptors stem from a young man in good health.

This clone has only a few counts. The V and J genes are TRBV5-1 and TRBJ2-3; D unclear. The germline CDR1 and CDR2 sequences are SGHRS and YFSETQ. The V end was cut by 0 bases, the J end by 0 bases, with 5 bases between. This CDR3 comprises 14 residues. The CDR3 DNA reads as TGCGCCAGCAGCTTGGAACTAAGCACAGATACGCAGTATTTT. Protein product: CASSLELSTDTQYF.

CDR3 region: CSVEGGVANTEAFF. CDR3 DNA: TGCAGCGTTGAGGGAGGGGTGGCGAACACTGAAGCTTTCTTT. The chain employs TRBV29-1 and TRBJ1-1; a possible D gene is TRBD1 (5 bases). Trimming removed 3 bases from V and 1 base from J, with 12 bases in between. This CDR3 is 14 amino acids long. Looked up from germline, CDR1 is SQVTM and CDR2 is ANQGSEA.

The chain couples TRBV7-6 to TRBJ2-5; D unclear. With 5 bases removed from V and 2 bases from J, the gap between germline ends came to 6 bases. CDR1 is SGHVS, CDR2 FNYEAQ, per germline. This CDR3 comprises 12 residues. The CDR3 region is CASSPSQETQYF. CDR3 bases: TGTGCCAGCAGCCCTTCACAAGAGACCCAGTACTTC.

The chain employs TRBV11-2 and TRBJ1-1; no definite D call. CDR1 and CDR2 from the germline V gene are SGHAT and FQNNGV. This CDR3 is 13 amino acids long. V dropped 2 bases and J dropped 3 bases, with 7 bases sitting between them. The CDR3 protein is CASSLLSDTEAFF. The CDR3 DNA follows: TGTGCCAGCAGCTTATTGAGCGACACTGAAGCTTTCTTT.